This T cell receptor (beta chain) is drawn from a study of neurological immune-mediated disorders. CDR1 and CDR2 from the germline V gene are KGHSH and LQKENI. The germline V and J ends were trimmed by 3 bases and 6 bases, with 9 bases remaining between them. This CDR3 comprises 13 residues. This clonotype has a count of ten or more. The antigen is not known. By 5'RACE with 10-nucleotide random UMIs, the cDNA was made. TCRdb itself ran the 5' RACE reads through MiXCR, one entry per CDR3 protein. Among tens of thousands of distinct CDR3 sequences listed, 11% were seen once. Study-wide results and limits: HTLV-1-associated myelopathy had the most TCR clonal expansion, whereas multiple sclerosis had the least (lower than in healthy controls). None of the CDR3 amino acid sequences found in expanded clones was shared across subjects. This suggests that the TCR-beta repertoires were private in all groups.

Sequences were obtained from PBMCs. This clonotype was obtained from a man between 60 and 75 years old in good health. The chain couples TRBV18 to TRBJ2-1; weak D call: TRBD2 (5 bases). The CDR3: CASSPREGNEQFF. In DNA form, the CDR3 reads TGTGCCAGCTCACCTCGAGAGGGCAATGAGCAGTTCTTC.